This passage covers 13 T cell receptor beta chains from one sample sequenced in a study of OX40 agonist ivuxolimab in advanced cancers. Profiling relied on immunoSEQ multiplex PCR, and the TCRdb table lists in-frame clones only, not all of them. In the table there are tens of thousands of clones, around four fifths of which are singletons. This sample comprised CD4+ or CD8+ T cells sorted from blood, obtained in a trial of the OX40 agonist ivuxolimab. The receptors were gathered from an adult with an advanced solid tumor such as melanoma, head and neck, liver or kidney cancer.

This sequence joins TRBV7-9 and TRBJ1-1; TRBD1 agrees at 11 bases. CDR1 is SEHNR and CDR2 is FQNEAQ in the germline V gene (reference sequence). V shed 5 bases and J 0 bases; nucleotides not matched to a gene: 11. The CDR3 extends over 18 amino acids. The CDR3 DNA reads TGTGCCAGCAGCCCCGGACAGGGGGCTCCCCCCCTGAACACTGAAGCTTTCTTT. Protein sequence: CASSPGQGAPPLNTEAFF.

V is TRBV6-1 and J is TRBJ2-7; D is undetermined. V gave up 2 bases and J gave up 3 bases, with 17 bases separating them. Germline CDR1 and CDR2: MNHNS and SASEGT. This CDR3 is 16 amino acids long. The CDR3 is CASSESQVRSIYEQYF. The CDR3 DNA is TGTGCCAGCAGTGAAAGCCAGGTCAGGAGCATCTACGAGCAGTACTTC.

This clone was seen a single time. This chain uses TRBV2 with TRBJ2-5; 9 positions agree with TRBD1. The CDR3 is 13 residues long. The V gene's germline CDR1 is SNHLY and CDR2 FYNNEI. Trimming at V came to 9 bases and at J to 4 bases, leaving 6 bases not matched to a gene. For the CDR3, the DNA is TGTGCCAGTAAAACAGGGGGCGGAGAGACCCAGTACTTC. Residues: CASKTGGGETQYF.

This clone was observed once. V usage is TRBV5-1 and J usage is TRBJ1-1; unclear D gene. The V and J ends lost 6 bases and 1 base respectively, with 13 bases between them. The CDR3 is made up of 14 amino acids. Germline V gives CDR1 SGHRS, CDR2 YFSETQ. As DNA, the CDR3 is TGCGCCAGCACTCAAGGTTCCGGGAACACTGAAGCTTTCTTT. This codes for CASTQGSGNTEAFF.

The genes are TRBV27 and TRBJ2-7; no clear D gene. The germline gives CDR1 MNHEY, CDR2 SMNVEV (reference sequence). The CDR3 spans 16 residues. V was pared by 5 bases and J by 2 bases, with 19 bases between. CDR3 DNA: TGTGCCAGCAGTATCCCCCCGGGCCAGGAGCCCTACGAGCAGTACTTC. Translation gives CASSIPPGQEPYEQYF.

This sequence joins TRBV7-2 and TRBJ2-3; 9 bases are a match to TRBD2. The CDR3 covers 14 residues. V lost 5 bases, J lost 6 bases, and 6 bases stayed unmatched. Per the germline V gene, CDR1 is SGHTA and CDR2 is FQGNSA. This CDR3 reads CASSPNSGGDTQYF. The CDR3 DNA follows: TGTGCCAGCAGCCCTAATAGCGGGGGCGATACGCAGTATTTT.

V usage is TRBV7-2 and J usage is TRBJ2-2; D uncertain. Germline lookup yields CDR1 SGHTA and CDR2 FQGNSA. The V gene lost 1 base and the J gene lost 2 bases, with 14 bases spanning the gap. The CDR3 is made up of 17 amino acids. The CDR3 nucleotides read TGTGCCAGCAGCTTAGACGCAGCAGCTGTTAACACCGGGGAGCTGTTTTTT. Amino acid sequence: CASSLDAAAVNTGELFF. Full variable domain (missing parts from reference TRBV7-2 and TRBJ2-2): GAGVSQSPSNKVTEKGKDVELRCDPISGHTALYWYRQSLGQGLEFLIYFQGNSAPDKSGLPSDRFSAERTGGSVSTLTIQRTQQEDSAVYLCASSLDAAAVNTGELFFGEGSRLTVL.

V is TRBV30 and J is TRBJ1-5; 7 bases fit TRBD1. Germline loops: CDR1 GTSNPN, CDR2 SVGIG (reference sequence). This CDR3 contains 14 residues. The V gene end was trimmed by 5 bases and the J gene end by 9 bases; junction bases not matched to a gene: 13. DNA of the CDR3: TGTGCCTGGGGGTCGGGAGGGACAGCCAGGCCCCAGCATTTT. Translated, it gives CAWGSGGTARPQHF. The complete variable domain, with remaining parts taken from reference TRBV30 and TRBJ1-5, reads SQTIHQWPATLVQPVGSPLSLECTVEGTSNPNLYWYRQAAGRGLQLLFYSVGIGQISSEVPQNLSASRPQDRQFILSSKKLLLSDSGFYLCAWGSGGTARPQHFGDGTRLSIL.

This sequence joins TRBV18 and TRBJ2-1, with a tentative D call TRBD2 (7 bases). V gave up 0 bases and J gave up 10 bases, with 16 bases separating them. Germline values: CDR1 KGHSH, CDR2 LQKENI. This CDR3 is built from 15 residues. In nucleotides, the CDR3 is TGTGCCAGCTCACCACCGGAGGGGGGGCTAGGGGAGCAGTTCTTC. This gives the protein CASSPPEGGLGEQFF. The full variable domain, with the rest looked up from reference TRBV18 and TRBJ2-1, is NAGVMQNPRHLVRRRGQEARLRCSPMKGHSHVYWYRQLPEEGLKFMVYLQKENIIDESGMPKERFSAEFPKEGPSILRIQQVVRGDSAAYFCASSPPEGGLGEQFFGPGTRLTVL.

DNA for the CDR3: TGTGCCATCAGTGAGTCCGGTAGCGGGGCTAGGACCCAGTACTTC. This encodes CAISESGSGARTQYF. V usage is TRBV10-3 and J usage is TRBJ2-5; 8 bases match TRBD2. The CDR3 sequence is 15 residues long. The germline CDR1 and CDR2 sequences are ENHRY and SYGVKD. With 0 bases clipped from V and 7 bases from J, the junction kept 7 bases outside the gene matches.

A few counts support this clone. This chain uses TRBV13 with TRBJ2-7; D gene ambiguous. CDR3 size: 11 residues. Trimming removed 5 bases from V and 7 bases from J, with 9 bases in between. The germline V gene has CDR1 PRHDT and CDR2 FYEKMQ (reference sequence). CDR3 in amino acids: CASSRRGEQYF. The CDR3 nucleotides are TGTGCCAGCAGCCGTCGCGGTGAGCAGTACTTC.

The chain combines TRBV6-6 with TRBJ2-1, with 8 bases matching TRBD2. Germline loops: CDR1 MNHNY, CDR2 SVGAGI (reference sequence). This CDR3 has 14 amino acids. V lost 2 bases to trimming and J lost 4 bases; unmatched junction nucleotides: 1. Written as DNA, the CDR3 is TGTGCCAGCAGTTACAGCGGGGGTTACAATGAGCAGTTCTTC. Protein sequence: CASSYSGGYNEQFF.

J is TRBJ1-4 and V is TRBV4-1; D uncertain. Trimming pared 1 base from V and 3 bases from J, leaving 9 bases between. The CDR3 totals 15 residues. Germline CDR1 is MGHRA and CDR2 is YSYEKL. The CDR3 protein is CASSQVIGPNEKLFF. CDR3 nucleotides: TGCGCCAGCAGCCAAGTGATCGGCCCTAATGAAAAACTGTTTTTT.